The 3 T cell receptor beta chains below all came from one sample that was sequenced in a study of Ad26.COV2.S vaccination and SARS-CoV-2 variants. TCRdb's copy holds only in-frame clones and misses some; the assay was immunoSEQ multiplex PCR. This table holds about 350,000 clones, roughly 89% found once. Documented treatment: 15 to 20 received Ad26.COV2.S at low or high dose, single or two shots; 5 received placebo; per-sample allocation not given. All samples were drawn on day 63, counting from the first vaccine or placebo injection. The sample was peripheral blood, taken in a trial of Ad26.COV2.S vaccine versus placebo. Receptors were obtained from a person between 18 and 65 years old who received the Ad26.COV2.S COVID-19 vaccine or a placebo.

J is TRBJ1-4 and V is TRBV7-9; D gene unclear. This CDR3 region has 14 residues. Germline-derived CDR1 and CDR2 are SEHNR and FQNEAQ (reference sequence). V gave up 1 base and J gave up 8 bases, with 11 bases separating them. The DNA for the CDR3 is TGTGCCAGCAGCTTAGGTCACATGAGGGAAAAACTGTTTTTT. It translates to CASSLGHMREKLFF.

V and J are TRBV4-3 and TRBJ2-2; 10 nucleotides line up with TRBD2. Germline V lookup: CDR1 LGHNA, CDR2 YSLEER. Trimming cost V 3 bases and J 2 bases; bases outside gene matches: 9. The CDR3 loop spans 18 amino acids. The CDR3 DNA sequence: TGCGCCAGCAGCCAGACTTTAGCGGGGGGTATAAACACCGGGGAGCTGTTTTTT. Translating gives CASSQTLAGGINTGELFF.

CDR3 coding DNA: TGTGCCAGCTCTTCTCTAAATGACGAGCAGTACTTC. It translates to CASSSLNDEQYF. This chain joins TRBV18 and TRBJ2-7; D unresolved. CDR1 is KGHSH, CDR2 LQKENI, per germline. This CDR3 has 12 amino acids. V was cut by 6 bases and J by 5 bases, with 11 bases left in between.